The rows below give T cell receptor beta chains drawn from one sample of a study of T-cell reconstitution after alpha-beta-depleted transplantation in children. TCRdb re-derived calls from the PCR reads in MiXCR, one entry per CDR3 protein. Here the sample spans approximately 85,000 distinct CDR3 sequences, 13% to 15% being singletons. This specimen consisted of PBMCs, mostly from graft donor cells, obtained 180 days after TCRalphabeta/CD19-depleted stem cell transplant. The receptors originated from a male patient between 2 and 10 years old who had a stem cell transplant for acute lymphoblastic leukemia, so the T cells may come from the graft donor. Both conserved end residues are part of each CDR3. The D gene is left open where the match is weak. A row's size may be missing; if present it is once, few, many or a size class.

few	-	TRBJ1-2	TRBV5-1	CASSLDDRRSGYTF	TGCGCCAGCAGCTTGGATGACAGGCGGTCCGGCTACACCTTC
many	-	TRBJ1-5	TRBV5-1	CASSLGFGSNQPQHF	TGCGCCAGCAGCTTGGGATTTGGGAGCAATCAGCCCCAGCATTTT
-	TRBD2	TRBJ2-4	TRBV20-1	CSASRAGGNIQYF	TGCAGTGCTAGCCGGGCGGGAGGAAACATTCAGTACTTC
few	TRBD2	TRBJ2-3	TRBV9	CASSVAGGSTDTQYF	TGTGCCAGCAGCGTGGCGGGGGGTAGCACAGATACGCAGTATTTT
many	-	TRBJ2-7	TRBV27	CASSLSRRSYEQYF	TGTGCCAGCAGTTTAAGCAGGCGCTCCTACGAGCAGTACTTC
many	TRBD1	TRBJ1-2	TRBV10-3	CAISRQGKGYTF	TGTGCCATCAGCAGACAGGGCAAGGGCTACACCTTC
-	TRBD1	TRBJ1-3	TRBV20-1	CSAREDRGSGNTIYF	TGCAGTGCTAGAGAGGACAGGGGCTCTGGAAACACCATATATTTT
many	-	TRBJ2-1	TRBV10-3	CATSGDPSSYNEQFF	TGTGCCACCTCCGGTGACCCCTCCTCCTACAATGAGCAGTTCTTC
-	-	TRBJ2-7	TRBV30	CAWSAVYEQYF	TGTGCCTGGAGTGCCGTTTACGAGCAGTACTTC
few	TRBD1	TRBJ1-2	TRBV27	CASRRDRNYGYTF	TGTGCCAGCAGGAGGGACAGGAACTATGGCTACACCTTC
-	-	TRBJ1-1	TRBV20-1	CSARDKEAFF	TGCAGTGCTAGAGATAAGGAAGCTTTCTTT
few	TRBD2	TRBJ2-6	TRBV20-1	CSARGREREAGANVLTF	TGCAGTGCTAGAGGTAGAGAACGGGAGGCGGGGGCCAACGTCCTGACTTTC
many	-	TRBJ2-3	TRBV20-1	CSARVVAGTDTQYF	TGCAGTGCTAGAGTTGTGGCGGGCACAGATACGCAGTATTTT
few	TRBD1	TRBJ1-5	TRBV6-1	CASSSRQGYQPQHF	TGTGCCAGCAGCTCCCGACAGGGATACCAGCCCCAGCATTTT
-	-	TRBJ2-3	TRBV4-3	CASSHMTRADTQYF	TGCGCCAGCAGCCACATGACTAGAGCAGATACGCAGTATTTT
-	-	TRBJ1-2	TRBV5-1	CASSPGTGYYGYTF	TGCGCCAGCAGCCCTGGGACGGGGTACTATGGCTACACCTTC
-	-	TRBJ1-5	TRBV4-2	CASSQHTGARSNQPQHF	TGTGCCAGCAGCCAACATACAGGCGCCCGGAGCAATCAGCCCCAGCATTTT
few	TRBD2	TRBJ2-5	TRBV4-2	CASSQENSGSRETQYF	TGTGCCAGCAGCCAAGAGAATAGCGGGAGCAGGGAGACCCAGTACTTC
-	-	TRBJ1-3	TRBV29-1	CSVMSSWNTIYF	TGCAGCGTTATGTCGTCCTGGAACACCATATATTTT
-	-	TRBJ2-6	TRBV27	CASSLFSAGANVLTF	TGTGCCAGCAGTTTATTCAGTGCCGGGGCCAACGTCCTGACTTTC
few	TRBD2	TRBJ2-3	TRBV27	CASTPDGGGRVTQYF	TGTGCCAGCACCCCGGACGGGGGGGGTAGAGTTACGCAGTATTTT
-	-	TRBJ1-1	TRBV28	CASSPRATEAFF	TGTGCCAGCAGTCCTCGGGCCACTGAAGCTTTCTTT
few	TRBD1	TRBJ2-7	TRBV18	CASSRYRGLDEQYF	TGTGCCAGCTCACGATACAGGGGGCTCGACGAGCAGTACTTC
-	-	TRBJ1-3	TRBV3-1	CASSQEPGNTIYF	TGTGCCAGCAGCCAAGAGCCTGGAAACACCATATATTTT
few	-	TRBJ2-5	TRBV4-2	CASSQGGPFETQYF	TGTGCCAGCAGCCAAGGGGGGCCCTTTGAGACCCAGTACTTC
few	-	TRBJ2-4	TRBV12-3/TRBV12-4	CASSPRVKNIQYF	TGTGCCAGCAGTCCTCGGGTCAAAAACATTCAGTACTTC
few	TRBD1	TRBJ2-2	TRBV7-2	CASSLRTGTGELFF	TGTGCCAGCAGCCTTCGGACAGGGACCGGGGAGCTGTTTTTT
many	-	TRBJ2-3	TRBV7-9	CASSLGTDTQYF	TGTGCCAGCAGCTTAGGGACAGATACGCAGTATTTT
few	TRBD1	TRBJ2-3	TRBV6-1	CASSTTGISTDTQYF	TGTGCCAGCAGTACGACAGGGATTAGCACAGATACGCAGTATTTT
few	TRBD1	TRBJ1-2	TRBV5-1	CASSRTGEAYGYTF	TGCGCCAGCAGCAGGACAGGGGAGGCCTATGGCTACACCTTC
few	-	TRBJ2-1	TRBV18	CASSGGPSYNEQFF	TGTGCCAGCTCAGGAGGGCCTTCCTACAATGAGCAGTTCTTC
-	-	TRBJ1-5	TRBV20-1	CSARDFQLGQPQHF	TGCAGTGCTAGAGATTTTCAACTGGGTCAGCCCCAGCATTTT
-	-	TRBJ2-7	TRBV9	CASSVAGGWGYF	TGTGCCAGCAGCGTAGCCGGCGGGTGGGGGTACTTC
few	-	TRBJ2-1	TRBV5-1	CASSPGPYNEQFF	TGCGCCAGCAGCCCGGGACCGTACAATGAGCAGTTCTTC
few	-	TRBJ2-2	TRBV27	CATSGVGELFF	TGTGCCACCTCAGGGGTCGGGGAGCTGTTTTTT
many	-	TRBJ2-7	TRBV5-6	CASSFFSYEQYF	TGTGCCAGCAGCTTTTTCTCCTACGAGCAGTACTTC
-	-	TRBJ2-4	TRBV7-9	CASSGPVKNIQYF	TGTGCCAGCAGCGGCCCGGTCAAAAACATTCAGTACTTC
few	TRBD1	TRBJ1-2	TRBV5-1	CASSLVSLTGVPNYGYTF	TGCGCCAGCAGCTTGGTCTCCCTGACAGGGGTGCCTAACTATGGCTACACCTTC
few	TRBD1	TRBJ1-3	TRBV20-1	CSAREPGQRPSGNTIYF	TGCAGTGCTAGAGAGCCGGGACAGAGACCTTCTGGAAACACCATATATTTT
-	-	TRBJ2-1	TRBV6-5	CASSTRGLLVTYNEQFF	TGTGCCAGCAGCACTCGGGGACTCCTTGTAACCTACAATGAGCAGTTCTTC
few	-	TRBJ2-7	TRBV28	CASSWAKQGMASYEQYF	TGTGCCAGCAGCTGGGCGAAACAGGGTATGGCCTCCTACGAGCAGTACTTC
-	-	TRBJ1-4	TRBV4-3	CASSQDLTRGDEKLFF	TGCGCCAGCAGCCAAGATTTGACTCGGGGAGATGAAAAACTGTTTTTT
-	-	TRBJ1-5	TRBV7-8	CASSLVEGYSNQPQHF	TGTGCCAGCAGCTTAGTTGAAGGTTATAGCAATCAGCCCCAGCATTTT
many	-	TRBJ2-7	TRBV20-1	CSARDGVTLSYEQYF	TGCAGTGCTAGAGATGGAGTCACACTTTCCTACGAGCAGTACTTC
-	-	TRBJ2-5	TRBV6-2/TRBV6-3	CASSLHGGGETQYF	TGTGCCAGCAGCCTGCACGGGGGCGGGGAGACCCAGTACTTC
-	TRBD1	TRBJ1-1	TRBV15	CATSRGWGQGALNTEAFF	TGTGCCACCAGCAGAGGGTGGGGACAGGGGGCCCTGAACACTGAAGCTTTCTTT
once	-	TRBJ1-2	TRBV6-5	CASSDSRTVYGDTF	TGTGCCAGCAGTGACTCGAGGACAGTCTATGGCGACACCTTC
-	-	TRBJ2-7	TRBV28	CASIPGGLTYFYEQYF	TGTGCCAGCATCCCTGGAGGGCTAACCTATTTCTACGAGCAGTACTTC
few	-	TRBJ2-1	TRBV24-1	CATSEGYEQFF	TGTGCCACCAGTGAAGGCTATGAGCAGTTCTTC